This T cell receptor (beta chain) came from a study of blood T cell repertoires in COVID-19. Across the study: The United States, Italy and Spain supplied acute and convalescent COVID-19 samples. The analysed material was cDNA or gDNA that came from T cells, B-cell-depleted T cells, or PBMCs.

Original analysis: Scientists estimated how many nucleated cells there were by amplifying reference gene primers. Here immunoSEQ multiplex PCR was the method, and the copy in TCRdb shows in-frame clones only, minus some. The DNA was the basis for D and trimming; V, J and clone size are from that table. Of around 88,000 clones listed, about 88% are singletons. This CDR3 has 12 amino acids. V gave up 7 bases and J gave up 5 bases, with 11 bases separating them. The germline gives CDR1 MNHEY, CDR2 SVGAGI. The TCR originated in an elderly woman with acute or convalescent COVID-19. This rearrangement joins TRBV6-5 to TRBJ1-1; a possible D gene is TRBD1 (5 bases). The sample comprised peripheral blood. The CDR3 loop reads CASNRIKTEAFF. The CDR3 DNA sequence: TGTGCCAGCAACAGGATAAAAACTGAAGCTTTCTTT.